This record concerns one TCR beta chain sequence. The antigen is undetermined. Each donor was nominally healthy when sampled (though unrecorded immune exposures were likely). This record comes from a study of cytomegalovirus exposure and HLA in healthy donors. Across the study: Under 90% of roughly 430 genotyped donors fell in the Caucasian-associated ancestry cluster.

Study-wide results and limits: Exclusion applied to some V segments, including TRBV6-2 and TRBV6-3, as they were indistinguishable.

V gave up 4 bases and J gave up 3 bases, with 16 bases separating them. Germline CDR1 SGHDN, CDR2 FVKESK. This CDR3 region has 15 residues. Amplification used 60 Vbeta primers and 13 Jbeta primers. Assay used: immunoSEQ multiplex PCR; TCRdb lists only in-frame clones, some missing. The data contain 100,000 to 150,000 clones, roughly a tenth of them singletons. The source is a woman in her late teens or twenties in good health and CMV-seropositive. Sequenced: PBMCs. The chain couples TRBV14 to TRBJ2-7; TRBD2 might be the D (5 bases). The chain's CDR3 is CASSPPGSGIYEQYF. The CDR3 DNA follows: TGTGCCAGCAGCCCGCCCGGGTCGGGAATCTACGAGCAGTACTTC.